This passage covers 31 T cell receptor beta chains from one sample sequenced in a study of CD8 T cells in ankylosing spondylitis. TCRdb recomputed calls from the 5' RACE reads with MiXCR, one row per CDR3 protein. Altogether more than 100,000 distinct CDR3 sequences are present, roughly 11% being singletons, with the ten largest covering around 4.3%. The sequenced sample consisted of blood, either unsorted or a sorted T cell fraction (not recorded which). The receptor source for this set is a female donor with ankylosing spondylitis or in good health (not recorded which).

The genes are TRBV12-3 or TRBV12-4 and TRBJ2-3; 10 bases map to TRBD2. V trimming: 3 bases; J trimming: 4 bases; junction bases outside the gene matches: 10. The CDR3 has 17 residues. This chain's CDR3 is CASSFRVAGGRADTQYF. The DNA for the CDR3 is TGTGCCAGCAGTTTCCGGGTAGCGGGGGGCCGTGCAGATACGCAGTATTTT.

This clonotype appeared many times. The chain joins TRBV5-1 to TRBJ1-3; D is unclear. Germline V gene sequence: CDR1 SGHRS, CDR2 YFSETQ. This CDR3 spans 14 amino acids. Trimming took off 0 bases at V and 4 bases at J, with 8 bases between the two ends. CDR3 in amino acids: CASSLGQPGNTIYF. The CDR3 coding sequence is TGCGCCAGCAGCTTGGGACAACCCGGAAACACCATATATTTT.

This clonotype was detected a few times. Possible read error: a much larger clone is one base away. V is TRBV18 and J is TRBJ1-1; weak D call: TRBD1 (5 bases). Germline CDR1 is KGHSH and CDR2 is LQKENI. Between the trimmed V and J ends, which lost 2 bases and 4 bases, there was a span of 11 bases. The CDR3 is 14 amino acids. CDR3 loop: CASSPLEGSTEAFF. The CDR3 nucleotides read TGTGCCAGCTCACCATTGGAGGGGAGCACTGAAGCTTTCTTT.

This clonotype came up a few times. This chain joins TRBV28 and TRBJ2-5, with 7 bases fitting TRBD1. Trimming cost V 4 bases and J 2 bases; bases outside gene matches: 10. Germline loops: CDR1 MDHEN, CDR2 SYDVKM. The CDR3 is made up of 16 amino acids. CDR3 residues: CASSSRAQGDQETQYF. The CDR3 DNA reads as TGTGCCAGCAGTTCCCGGGCCCAGGGGGATCAAGAGACCCAGTACTTC.

The chain links TRBV9 to TRBJ1-2; the D is unclear. The CDR3 has 15 amino acids. V gave up 3 bases and J gave up 3 bases, with 15 bases separating them. CDR1 is SGDLS and CDR2 is YYNGEE in the germline V gene. The CDR3 region is CASSASGPEDYGYTF. CDR3 DNA: TGTGCCAGCAGCGCATCCGGGCCCGAGGACTATGGCTACACCTTC.

Many counts were recorded for this clonotype. V usage is TRBV29-1 and J usage is TRBJ1-1, with a weak D call TRBD1 (5 bases). Germline V gene lookup returns CDR1 SQVTM and CDR2 ANQGSEA. Trimming cost V 5 bases and J 1 base, with 20 bases left between them. The CDR3 spans 16 residues. CDR3 nucleotides: TGCAGCGTTCAATATCAGGGTAGGCGCGAGAACACTGAAGCTTTCTTT. It codes for CSVQYQGRRENTEAFF.

The table lists this clonotype with many counts. V usage is TRBV7-2 and J usage is TRBJ2-3, with TRBD1 as a possible D gene (5 bases). Per germline, CDR1 SGHTA and CDR2 FQGNSA. This CDR3 is built from 15 residues. V was cut by 0 bases and J by 0 bases, with 7 bases left in between. CDR3 sequence reads: CASSLAGHSTDTQYF. CDR3 coding DNA: TGTGCCAGCAGCTTAGCCGGACATAGCACAGATACGCAGTATTTT.

This clonotype was seen at least ten times. V usage is TRBV12-3 or TRBV12-4 and J usage is TRBJ1-5; D might be TRBD1 (6 bases). CDR3 length: 14 amino acids. V was shortened by 2 bases and J by 7 bases, with 12 bases between the two germline ends. Here the CDR3 DNA reads TGTGCCAGCAGTTTAAACAGGGTAGGGCAGCCCCAGCATTTT. Protein sequence: CASSLNRVGQPQHF.

This clonotype showed up just a few times. This sequence joins TRBV20-1 and TRBJ2-5; D gene ambiguous. The V gene lost 4 bases and the J gene lost 2 bases, with 17 bases spanning the gap. The length of the CDR3 is 15 residues. Per the germline V gene, CDR1 is DFQATT and CDR2 is SNEGSKA (reference sequence). CDR3 sequence reads: CSAMVDSALQETQYF. In nucleotides, the CDR3 is TGCAGTGCTATGGTAGATTCGGCACTTCAAGAGACCCAGTACTTC.

This clonotype was seen a few times. The chain has TRBV7-6 and TRBJ1-2; 8 nucleotides align to TRBD1. Germline V gives CDR1 SGHVS, CDR2 FNYEAQ. This CDR3 is built from 13 residues. V gave up 5 bases and J gave up 8 bases; unmatched junction bases: 7. The CDR3 is CASSPDRGGGYTF. In nucleotides, the CDR3 is TGTGCCAGCAGCCCCGACAGGGGAGGGGGCTACACCTTC. Based on the CDR3 plus reference TRBV7-6 and TRBJ1-2, the full variable domain is GAGVSQSPRYKVTKRGQDVALRCDPISGHVSLYWYRQALGQGPEFLTYFNYEAQQDKSGLPNDRFSAERPEGSISTLTIQRTEQRDSAMYRCASSPDRGGGYTFGSGTRLTVV.

This clonotype was recorded a few times. The chain recombines TRBV11-3 with TRBJ2-1; D may be TRBD1 or TRBD2 (5 bases each). This CDR3 is 14 amino acids long. Per the germline V gene, CDR1 is SGHNT and CDR2 is YENEEA. Trimming left V 4 bases short and J 6 bases short, with 13 bases between. CDR3 sequence (DNA): TGTGCCAGCAGCTCATTCGGGGCGTCCAATGAGCAGTTCTTC. It codes for CASSSFGASNEQFF.

This clonotype was picked up many times. The rearrangement links TRBV2 to TRBJ2-5; the D is unclear. The CDR3 extends over 13 amino acids. V was pared by 4 bases and J by 0 bases, with 6 bases between. Per the germline V gene, CDR1 is SNHLY and CDR2 is FYNNEI. The CDR3 nucleotides are TGTGCCAGCAGTGTGGGGTACCAAGAGACCCAGTACTTC. Protein: CASSVGYQETQYF.

This clonotype was counted between two and nine times. The chain uses TRBV11-3 and TRBJ2-3, with 12 positions matching TRBD1. V shed 0 bases and J 4 bases; nucleotides not matched to a gene: 2. CDR1 and CDR2 from the germline V gene are SGHNT and YENEEA. The CDR3 is 16 amino acids. The CDR3 DNA reads TGTGCCAGCAGCTTAGATGGGACAGGGGGCGCAGATACGCAGTATTTT. The encoded protein is CASSLDGTGGADTQYF. Variable domain in full (rest from reference TRBV11-3 and TRBJ2-3): EAGVVQSPRYKIIEKKQPVAFWCNPISGHNTLYWYLQNLGQGPELLIRYENEEAVDDSQLPKDRFSAERLKGVDSTLKIQPAELGDSAVYLCASSLDGTGGADTQYFGPGTRLTVL.

This clonotype was found many times. V is TRBV10-2 and J is TRBJ2-7; 10 nucleotides agree with TRBD1. Germline V gene sequence: CDR1 WSHSY, CDR2 SAAADI. This CDR3 comprises 20 residues. Trimming removed 0 bases from V and 0 bases from J; junction bases left unmatched: 14. The CDR3 protein is CASSESSGTGVLTYSYEQYF. The CDR3 DNA follows: TGCGCCAGCAGTGAGTCGTCCGGGACAGGGGTCCTCACCTACTCCTACGAGCAGTACTTC.

This clonotype was detected ten times or more. This chain links TRBV20-1 with TRBJ1-6; no clear D. CDR1 is DFQATT and CDR2 is SNEGSKA in the germline V gene (reference sequence). CDR3 length equals 13 residues. V gave up 3 bases and J gave up 7 bases, with 10 bases separating them. DNA of the CDR3: TGCAGTGCTAGGGACTTCGGAAATTCACCCCTCCACTTT. It yields the protein CSARDFGNSPLHF.

This clonotype showed up many times. The rearrangement joins TRBV6-5 to TRBJ2-7, with D unresolved. V gave up 2 bases and J gave up 6 bases, with 14 bases separating them. The CDR3 totals 14 residues. Germline V CDR1 and CDR2: MNHEY, SVGAGI. The CDR3 is CASSYRQVGSEQYF. The CDR3 DNA sequence: TGTGCCAGCAGTTACAGGCAGGTGGGAAGCGAGCAGTACTTC.

This clonotype was counted ten times or more. The chain couples TRBV10-3 to TRBJ1-3; D uncertain. This CDR3 contains 11 residues. Germline V gene data show CDR1 as ENHRY and CDR2 as SYGVKD. Trimming stripped 4 bases from V and 5 bases from J, with 3 bases between. The CDR3 spells CAISGRNTIYF. The DNA of the CDR3 is TGTGCCATCAGTGGAAGAAACACCATATATTTT.

This clonotype was counted many times. The chain has TRBV19 and TRBJ1-1; D gene unclear. Trimming left V 6 bases short and J 4 bases short, with 9 bases between. The CDR3 covers 12 residues. Germline V lookup: CDR1 LNHDA, CDR2 SQIVND (reference sequence). The CDR3 reads CASRGNPTEAFF. As DNA, the CDR3 is TGTGCCAGTAGGGGCAACCCCACTGAAGCTTTCTTT.

There are many counts of this clonotype. The rearrangement joins TRBV5-1 to TRBJ1-2; weak D call: TRBD1 (6 bases). This CDR3 spans 13 amino acids. The V end lost 4 bases, the J end lost 2 bases, and 9 bases lay between the germline ends. Germline loops: CDR1 SGHRS, CDR2 YFSETQ. The chain's CDR3 is CASSDGQNYGYTF. The DNA for the CDR3 is TGCGCCAGCAGCGACGGACAGAACTATGGCTACACCTTC.

In its sample, this clonotype was seen many times. This chain connects TRBV7-2 to TRBJ2-3; 10 nucleotides agree with TRBD2. The CDR3 has 13 amino acids. Germline V gene lookup returns CDR1 SGHTA and CDR2 FQGNSA. With 8 bases clipped from V and 6 bases from J, the junction kept 5 bases outside the gene matches. Here the CDR3 reads CASGGLAVDTQYF. DNA for the CDR3: TGTGCCAGCGGAGGACTAGCGGTGGATACGCAGTATTTT.

The gene calls are TRBV23-1 and TRBJ2-2; D uncertain. TRBV23-1 is flagged as an ORF with uncertain function. The CDR3 is 10 residues long. The ends were cut back, 7 bases at V and 7 bases at J, with 4 bases in the middle. CDR3 sequence (DNA): TGCGCCAGCACTAGCGGGGAGCTGTTTTTT. Its protein product is CASTSGELFF.

This clonotype was found many times. This chain uses TRBV12-3 or TRBV12-4 with TRBJ2-1, with D perhaps TRBD1 (6 bases). Trimming left V 7 bases short and J 6 bases short, with 16 bases between. The CDR3 contains 14 residues. The CDR3 reads CASTGTIKGNEQFF. The CDR3 coding sequence is TGTGCCAGCACCGGGACAATTAAGGGCAATGAGCAGTTCTTC.

This clonotype was seen at least ten times. The rearrangement links TRBV30 to TRBJ2-3; D might be TRBD1 (5 bases). V gave up 3 bases and J gave up 4 bases, with 14 bases separating them. The length of the CDR3 is 14 residues. Germline V gene lookup returns CDR1 GTSNPN and CDR2 SVGIG (reference sequence). CDR3 loop: CAWSFRDGSDTQYF. The CDR3 DNA is TGTGCCTGGAGCTTCAGGGATGGGTCAGATACGCAGTATTTT.

DNA for the CDR3: TGTGCCAGCAGTTTTGGGGGGCACGGCAATCAGCCCCAGCATTTT. Encoded protein: CASSFGGHGNQPQHF. V usage is TRBV12-3 or TRBV12-4 and J usage is TRBJ1-5, with TRBD1 as a possible D gene (6 bases). Trimming stripped 3 bases from V and 2 bases from J, with 11 bases between. This CDR3 has 15 residues.

The J gene is TRBJ2-1, the V gene TRBV28; tentative D call: TRBD2 (6 bases). The germline gives CDR1 MDHEN, CDR2 SYDVKM. The CDR3 totals 16 residues. V was shortened by 8 bases and J by 1 base, with 18 bases between the two germline ends. The CDR3 bases are TGTGCCAGCTCTGGGGTGGAGGGGAGTTCCTACAATGAGCAGTTCTTC. It codes for CASSGVEGSSYNEQFF.

This clonotype was seen many times. The chain couples TRBV25-1 to TRBJ2-4, with a possible D match to TRBD2 (6 bases). This CDR3 region has 14 residues. V lost 2 bases to trimming and J lost 1 base, with 6 bases between them. Per germline, CDR1 MGHDK and CDR2 SYGVNS. DNA for the CDR3: TGTGCCAGCAGTGAAGCGGGGGCCAAAAACATTCAGTACTTC. Protein product: CASSEAGAKNIQYF.

This clonotype occurred many times. J is TRBJ1-2 and V is TRBV5-1; perhaps TRBD1 as D (6 bases). The CDR3 is 14 residues long. CDR1 is SGHRS and CDR2 is YFSETQ in the germline V gene. Trimming removed 4 bases from V and 5 bases from J, with 15 bases in between. The CDR3 DNA is TGCGCCAGCAGCCCGGACAGCGGCCCATATGGCTACACCTTC. The encoded protein is CASSPDSGPYGYTF.

This clonotype occurred many times. This CDR3 is CASRDRDSPWDGLFF. The CDR3 DNA follows: TGTGCCAGCAGGGATCGGGACAGTCCCTGGGACGGACTGTTTTTT. The chain uses TRBV27 and TRBJ1-4; 7 bases are shared with TRBD1. Looked up from germline, CDR1 is MNHEY and CDR2 is SMNVEV (reference sequence). This CDR3 spans 15 amino acids. The V and J ends lost 6 bases and 13 bases, in that order; junction bases with no gene match: 17.

In its sample, this clonotype was seen many times. The genes are TRBV9 and TRBJ2-7; D not certain. The V and J ends lost 5 bases and 1 base respectively, with 10 bases between them. CDR1 and CDR2 (germline): SGDLS, YYNGEE. This CDR3 region has 13 residues. The CDR3 loop is CASSYDTSYEQYF. The CDR3 DNA reads as TGTGCCAGCAGTTATGACACATCCTACGAGCAGTACTTC.

The chain is built from TRBV5-1 and TRBJ1-2, with D unclear. The CDR3 runs to 12 residues. In germline, CDR1 is SGHRS, CDR2 YFSETQ. V was pared by 6 bases and J by 4 bases, with 10 bases between. This CDR3 reads CASNWTGYGYTF. For the CDR3, the DNA is TGCGCCAGCAACTGGACTGGCTATGGCTACACCTTC.

This clonotype has a count of ten or more. This chain connects TRBV7-2 to TRBJ2-3; perhaps D is TRBD1 or TRBD2 (5 bases each). In germline, CDR1 is SGHTA, CDR2 FQGNSA. Between the trimmed V and J ends, which lost 5 bases and 2 bases, there was a span of 17 bases. This CDR3 contains 16 residues. DNA of the CDR3: TGTGCCAGCAGCCAGGGACCATTAGGATCCACAGATACGCAGTATTTT. Translating gives CASSQGPLGSTDTQYF.